A selection of T cell receptor beta chains follows, all from one sample in a study of CD8+ T cells in alopecia areata. TCRdb's copy holds only in-frame clones and misses some; the assay was immunoSEQ multiplex PCR. Here the sample spans 200,000 to 250,000 clones, approximately 72% being singletons. The sample was CD4+ T cells sorted from blood, taken at week 44, from a patient treated with tofacitinib. The source of these receptors is a human donor with alopecia areata. Each CDR3 is given with its conserved first and last residue. Each record gives: J gene, V gene, D gene, clone size, CDR3 protein, CDR3 DNA. A D gene is named only where the DNA matches it firmly. For some rows the clone size is stated as once, few or many, or as a class when expanded; others skip it.

TRBJ1-2	TRBV29-1	-	-	CSVDGEYGYTF	TGCAGCGTTGATGGGGAGTATGGCTACACCTTC
TRBJ2-3	TRBV15	-	-	CATSREPPRNSDTQYF	TGTGCCACCAGCAGAGAACCCCCCCGGAATTCAGATACGCAGTATTTT
TRBJ2-3	TRBV29-1	-	few	CSVEPRVTDTQYF	TGCAGCGTTGAACCGCGGGTCACAGATACGCAGTATTTT
TRBJ1-5	TRBV19	-	few	CASRSADQPQHF	TGTGCCAGTCGGAGTGCTGATCAGCCCCAGCATTTT
TRBJ2-1	TRBV29-1	TRBD1	-	CSVTGQVSYNEQFF	TGCAGCGTAACCGGACAGGTCTCCTACAATGAGCAGTTCTTC
TRBJ1-5	TRBV29-1	TRBD1	-	CSVGTGGHQPQHF	TGCAGCGTTGGGACAGGGGGTCATCAGCCCCAGCATTTT
TRBJ2-5	TRBV4-3	TRBD1	few	CASSQTGGETQYF	TGCGCCAGCAGCCAGACAGGGGGAGAGACCCAGTACTTC
TRBJ2-1	TRBV29-1	-	few	CSAGRLGDEQFF	TGCAGCGCCGGGCGCTTGGGAGATGAGCAGTTCTTC
TRBJ1-1	TRBV29-1	TRBD1	-	CSVERDSRTTEAFF	TGCAGCGTTGAACGGGACAGTCGTACCACTGAAGCTTTCTTT
TRBJ1-2	TRBV9	-	-	CASSVDGGDYGYTF	TGTGCCAGCAGCGTAGATGGGGGCGACTATGGCTACACCTTC
TRBJ2-2	TRBV18	TRBD2	once	CASSPPLAGMINTGELFF	TGTGCCAGCTCACCGCCACTAGCGGGGATGATTAACACCGGGGAGCTGTTTTTT
TRBJ2-7	TRBV7-2	-	-	CASSPPGRDEQYF	TGTGCCAGCAGCCCCCCCGGCAGGGACGAGCAGTACTTC
TRBJ1-3	TRBV30	-	-	CAWSVNPGISGNTIYF	TGTGCCTGGAGTGTAAATCCAGGAATTTCTGGAAACACCATATATTTT
TRBJ1-1	TRBV2	-	few	CASSEFPPGTNTEAFF	TGTGCCAGCAGTGAATTTCCGCCAGGGACAAACACTGAAGCTTTCTTT
TRBJ1-1	TRBV30	-	-	CAWSPRRDTEAFF	TGTGCCTGGAGTCCTCGTAGGGACACTGAAGCTTTCTTT
TRBJ2-7	TRBV6-5	-	-	CASSYSRTSFNEQYF	TGTGCCAGCAGTTACTCGCGCACTAGCTTTAACGAGCAGTACTTC
TRBJ1-5	TRBV30	-	few	CAWGAGNQPQHF	TGTGCCTGGGGGGCAGGGAATCAGCCCCAGCATTTT
TRBJ2-1	TRBV29-1	TRBD1	-	CSVLGQGTYNEQFF	TGCAGCGTCCTGGGACAGGGGACGTACAATGAGCAGTTCTTC
TRBJ1-4	TRBV30	-	-	CACAARRRLDEKLFF	TGTGCCTGTGCTGCCAGGCGGCGGTTGGATGAAAAACTGTTTTTT
TRBJ2-7	TRBV29-1	-	few	CSVGGLPYEQYF	TGCAGCGTTGGGGGTTTGCCTTACGAGCAGTACTTC
TRBJ2-2	TRBV11-2	TRBD2	few	CASSTQSGEAGELFF	TGTGCCAGCAGCACCCAGAGCGGGGAGGCCGGGGAGCTGTTTTTT
TRBJ1-1	TRBV29-1	-	-	CSVGRDTVMNTEAFF	TGCAGCGTTGGAAGAGACACCGTCATGAACACTGAAGCTTTCTTT
TRBJ1-1	TRBV29-1	TRBD1	-	CSVLGQRMNTEAFF	TGCAGCGTTTTGGGACAGCGCATGAACACTGAAGCTTTCTTT
TRBJ1-5	TRBV7-2	-	-	CASSNSAGSNQPQHF	TGTGCCAGCAGCAACTCGGCAGGCAGCAATCAGCCCCAGCATTTT
TRBJ2-7	TRBV27	TRBD1	-	CASRQTGGQSYEQYF	TGTGCCAGCAGACAAACAGGGGGACAATCTTACGAGCAGTACTTC
TRBJ2-3	TRBV25-1	TRBD2	-	CASRGLAGYTDTQYF	TGTGCCAGCAGGGGACTAGCGGGATACACAGATACGCAGTATTTT
TRBJ2-3	TRBV11-3	-	-	CASSLAGTDTQYF	TGTGCCAGCAGCCTAGCAGGGACAGATACGCAGTATTTT
TRBJ1-1	TRBV4-3	-	-	CASSQGDGKGTEAFF	TGCGCCAGCAGCCAAGGGGACGGCAAGGGCACTGAAGCTTTCTTT
TRBJ2-3	TRBV29-1	-	few	CSVEHFSGGTDTQYF	TGCAGCGTTGAACATTTCTCTGGGGGGACAGATACGCAGTATTTT
TRBJ2-7	TRBV29-1	-	-	CSVEDNYEQYF	TGCAGCGTTGAAGATAATTACGAGCAGTACTTC
TRBJ2-1	TRBV5-1	TRBD1	-	CASGDRVSYNEQFF	TGCGCCAGCGGGGACAGGGTTAGCTACAATGAGCAGTTCTTC
TRBJ2-1	TRBV6-5	-	-	CASSRQGPQHEQFF	TGTGCCAGCAGCCGGCAGGGCCCCCAACATGAGCAGTTCTTC
TRBJ2-1	TRBV9	TRBD2	-	CASSLAGGPYEQFF	TGTGCCAGCAGTCTAGCGGGGGGGCCCTATGAGCAGTTCTTC
TRBJ1-2	TRBV30	-	-	CAWEPTGLGNGYTF	TGTGCCTGGGAACCAACAGGGTTGGGAAATGGCTACACCTTC
TRBJ1-2	TRBV15	TRBD1	-	CATSSHGQGESGYGYTF	TGTGCCACCAGCAGTCACGGACAGGGAGAGTCGGGCTATGGCTACACCTTC
TRBJ1-1	TRBV5-1	TRBD1	-	CASSLAGKGGESFF	TGCGCCAGCAGCTTGGCCGGGAAAGGGGGCGAGTCTTTCTTT
TRBJ1-5	TRBV29-1	TRBD1	-	CSVQTGAQPQHF	TGCAGCGTTCAGACAGGGGCTCAGCCCCAGCATTTT
TRBJ2-2	TRBV7-6	TRBD1	-	CASSLTGGNTGELFF	TGTGCCAGCAGCCTGACAGGGGGGAACACCGGGGAGCTGTTTTTT
TRBJ2-5	TRBV4-3	-	-	CASSVGGTQETQYF	TGCGCCAGCAGCGTAGGGGGAACCCAAGAGACCCAGTACTTC
TRBJ2-4	TRBV6-1	-	few	CASSGSTGPSDIQYF	TGTGCCAGCAGTGGCAGCACCGGGCCCTCGGACATTCAGTACTTC
TRBJ1-1	TRBV10-1	-	-	CASSHAGGTEAFF	TGCGCCAGCAGTCACGCTGGGGGCACTGAAGCTTTCTTT
TRBJ1-1	TRBV7-2	TRBD1	-	CASSLQPIGQANTEAFF	TGTGCCAGCAGCTTACAACCTATAGGACAGGCGAACACTGAAGCTTTCTTT
TRBJ2-5	TRBV10-3	-	-	CAISERQQETQYF	TGTGCCATCAGTGAAAGACAACAAGAGACCCAGTACTTC
TRBJ2-1	TRBV7-2	-	-	CASSSPRGNNEQFF	TGTGCCAGCAGCAGTCCTCGGGGCAACAATGAGCAGTTCTTC
TRBJ2-1	TRBV2	TRBD2	-	CASSLLGLAGANNEQFF	TGTGCCAGCAGTCTTCTCGGACTAGCGGGAGCTAACAATGAGCAGTTCTTC
TRBJ2-1	TRBV6-1	TRBD2	-	CASNGLAGSNEQFF	TGTGCCAGCAACGGACTAGCGGGATCCAATGAGCAGTTCTTC